The clone carrying this TCR beta chain has only one observation. Produced via immunoSEQ multiplex PCR; TCRdb's table is partial and in-frame only. Seen here are about 160,000 clones, 87% observed once, and the top ten hold 9% to 12%. While infection was still active, Seattle patients were enrolled and then followed longitudinally. This specimen comes from a study of blood T cell repertoires in COVID-19. The wider study: Spain, Italy and the United States supplied samples that represented acute and convalescent COVID-19.

The V end was cut by 0 bases, the J end by 0 bases, with 9 bases between. The CDR3 runs to 15 residues. Germline assignment: CDR1 SGDLS and CDR2 YYNGEE. Material: peripheral blood. This sequence originates from a woman aged 70 to 79 with COVID-19, enrolled during active disease. The V gene is TRBV9, the J gene TRBJ1-2; TRBD1 might be the D (5 bases). The CDR3 DNA reads TGTGCCAGCAGCGTAGGGGGCGCGACTAACTATGGCTACACCTTC. The encoded protein is CASSVGGATNYGYTF.